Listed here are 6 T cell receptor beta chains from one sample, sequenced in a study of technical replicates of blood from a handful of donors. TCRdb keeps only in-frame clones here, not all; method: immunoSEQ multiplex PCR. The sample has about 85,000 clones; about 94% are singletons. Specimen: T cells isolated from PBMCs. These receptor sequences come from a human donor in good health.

CDR3 nucleotides: TGTGCCAGCAGCTCCAGGGGGCGGCTCAATGAGCAGTTCTTC. Translated, it gives CASSSRGRLNEQFF. This chain links TRBV11-3 with TRBJ2-1; TRBD1 agrees at 8 bases. CDR3 length: 14 residues. Germline assignment: CDR1 SGHNT and CDR2 YENEEA. Unmatched junction bases numbered 5, after V lost 4 bases and J lost 6 bases.

CDR3 region: CASSYDRGSREAFF. CDR3 bases: TGTGCCAGCAGTTACGACCGAGGATCTCGTGAAGCTTTCTTT. V is TRBV6-5 and J is TRBJ1-1, with unresolved D. This CDR3 comprises 14 residues. V lost 2 bases to trimming and J lost 7 bases, with 14 bases between them. The V gene's germline CDR1 is MNHEY and CDR2 SVGAGI.

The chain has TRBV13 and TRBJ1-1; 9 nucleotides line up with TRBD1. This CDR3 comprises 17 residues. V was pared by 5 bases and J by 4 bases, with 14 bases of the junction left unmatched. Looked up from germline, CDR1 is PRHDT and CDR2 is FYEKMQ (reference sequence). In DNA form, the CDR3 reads TGTGCCAGCAGCGCAGCCGGGACTCTGGGACAGGGCACTGAAGCTTTCTTT. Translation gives CASSAAGTLGQGTEAFF.

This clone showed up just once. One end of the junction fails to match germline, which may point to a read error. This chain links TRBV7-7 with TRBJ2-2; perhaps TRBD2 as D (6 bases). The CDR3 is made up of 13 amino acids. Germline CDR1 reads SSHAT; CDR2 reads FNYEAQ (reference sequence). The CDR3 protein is CASSLGGTGELFF. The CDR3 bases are TGTGCTAGCAGCTTAGGAGGGACCGGGGAGCTGTTTTTT.

Written as DNA, the CDR3 is TGTGCCAGCTCGAAGGATAGCGGGAGCTCCCCCTACAATGAGCAGTTCTTC. Protein sequence: CASSKDSGSSPYNEQFF. The genes are TRBV27 and TRBJ2-1; 9 bases are a match to TRBD2. J lost 2 bases, V lost 8 bases, and 13 bases had no gene match. Per germline, CDR1 MNHEY and CDR2 SMNVEV (reference sequence). The CDR3 loop spans 17 amino acids.

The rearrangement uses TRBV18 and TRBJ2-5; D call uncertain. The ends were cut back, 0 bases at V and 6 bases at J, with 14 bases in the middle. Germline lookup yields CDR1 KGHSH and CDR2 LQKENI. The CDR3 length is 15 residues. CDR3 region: CASSPPAQKEQTQYF. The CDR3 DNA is TGTGCCAGCTCACCACCCGCTCAGAAGGAGCAGACCCAGTACTTC. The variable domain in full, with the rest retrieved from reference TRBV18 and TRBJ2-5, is NAGVMQNPRHLVRRRGQEARLRCSPMKGHSHVYWYRQLPEEGLKFMVYLQKENIIDESGMPKERFSAEFPKEGPSILRIQQVVRGDSAAYFCASSPPAQKEQTQYFGPGTRLLVL.